The rows below give T cell receptor beta chains drawn from one sample of a study of OX40 agonist ivuxolimab in advanced cancers. The data were produced by immunoSEQ multiplex PCR, yet TCRdb's version contains in-frame clones alone and is incomplete. This table holds 40,000 to 50,000 clones, approximately 91% found once. The material was CD4+ or CD8+ T cells sorted from blood, obtained in a trial of the OX40 agonist ivuxolimab. Every receptor here comes from an adult with an advanced solid tumor such as melanoma, head and neck, liver or kidney cancer. CDR3s include the opening cysteine and the closing phenylalanine or tryptophan. A D gene is named only where the DNA matches it firmly. Only some rows state a clone size, as once, few, many or a class for expanded clones.

J gene,clone size,D gene,V gene,CDR3 protein,CDR3 DNA
TRBJ1-2,once,-,TRBV6-1,CASATQALGYGYTF,TGTGCCAGCGCGACCCAGGCTCTAGGCTATGGCTACACCTTC
TRBJ2-7,-,-,TRBV29-1,CSGRTASYEQYF,TGCAGCGGGAGGACAGCCTCCTACGAGCAGTACTTC
TRBJ2-7,-,-,TRBV7-9,CASSSGPTSGEQYF,TGTGCCAGCAGCTCGGGACCTACATCAGGGGAGCAGTACTTC
TRBJ1-2,-,-,TRBV29-1,CSVVLFVGNGYTF,TGCAGCGTTGTTCTTTTCGTAGGAAATGGCTACACCTTC
TRBJ1-2,-,-,TRBV2,CASEEGNYGYTF,TGTGCCAGCGAGGAGGGGAACTATGGCTACACCTTC
TRBJ1-1,-,-,TRBV7-3,CASSTGGRNTEAFF,TGTGCCAGCAGCACCGGGGGGCGGAACACTGAAGCTTTCTTT
TRBJ2-3,-,-,TRBV4-3,CASSQEGDTQYF,TGCGCCAGCAGCCAAGAAGGAGATACGCAGTATTTT
TRBJ2-1,once,TRBD2,TRBV9,CASSVSGSANNEQFF,TGTGCCAGCAGCGTAAGCGGGAGCGCCAACAATGAGCAGTTCTTC
TRBJ2-2,-,-,TRBV27,CASSLWDALSPGELFF,TGTGCCAGCAGTTTATGGGACGCCCTAAGTCCTGGGGAGCTGTTTTTT
TRBJ1-5,-,-,TRBV5-6,CASSLYGAGNQPQHF,TGTGCCAGCAGCTTGTATGGGGCTGGCAATCAGCCCCAGCATTTT
TRBJ2-5,-,-,TRBV28,CASSQGGLETQYF,TGTGCCAGCAGCCAGGGGGGCCTGGAGACCCAGTACTTC
TRBJ2-5,-,TRBD1,TRBV5-1,CASSLAGQGTGETQYF,TGCGCCAGCAGCTTGGCGGGACAGGGGACGGGCGAGACCCAGTACTTC
TRBJ2-1,once,TRBD2,TRBV9,CASSVAGGPFSSYNEQFF,TGTGCCAGCAGCGTAGCGGGGGGACCCTTTAGCTCCTACAATGAGCAGTTCTTC
TRBJ1-2,-,-,TRBV7-3,CASSSGEHYGYTF,TGTGCCAGCAGCAGCGGGGAACACTATGGCTACACCTTC
TRBJ2-7,-,-,TRBV7-2,CASSLGVVQYEQYF,TGTGCCAGCAGCTTAGGGGTCGTCCAATACGAGCAGTACTTC
TRBJ2-7,-,TRBD2,TRBV6-5,CASSYRGLAYPEQYF,TGTGCCAGCAGTTACCGGGGACTAGCTTATCCCGAGCAGTACTTC
TRBJ2-1,-,-,TRBV6-6,CASRELDSSYNEQFF,TGTGCCAGCAGAGAACTAGACAGTTCCTACAATGAGCAGTTCTTC
TRBJ2-7,-,-,TRBV4-1,CASSQDRAYEQYF,TGCGCCAGCAGCCAAGATCGGGCTTACGAGCAGTACTTC
TRBJ1-4,-,-,TRBV5-1,CASSQDSPTNEKLFF,TGCGCCAGCAGCCAGGACAGTCCAACTAATGAAAAACTGTTTTTT
TRBJ2-6,-,-,TRBV11-3,CASSRDAGANVLTF,TGTGCCAGCAGCCGAGACGCTGGGGCCAACGTCCTGACTTTC
TRBJ1-5,few,-,TRBV5-6,CASSPTEGQPQHF,TGTGCCAGCAGCCCGACAGAAGGTCAGCCCCAGCATTTT
TRBJ1-1,-,-,TRBV18,CASSAGGGANAEAFF,TGTGCCAGCTCCGCGGGGGGGGGAGCGAATGCTGAAGCTTTCTTT
TRBJ2-1,-,TRBD2,TRBV7-3,CASSLTGGTNYNEQFF,TGTGCCAGCAGCTTAACGGGGGGGACCAACTACAATGAGCAGTTCTTC
TRBJ2-1,-,-,TRBV9,CASSVSNNEQFF,TGTGCCAGCAGCGTCTCCAACAATGAGCAGTTCTTC
TRBJ2-1,-,TRBD2,TRBV19,CASSRILAGVNEQFF,TGTGCCAGTAGTCGAATACTAGCGGGAGTGAATGAGCAGTTCTTC
TRBJ2-7,-,TRBD2,TRBV27,CASGTSGRAIDYEQYF,TGTGCCAGCGGGACTAGCGGGAGGGCCATCGACTACGAGCAGTACTTC
TRBJ1-1,-,-,TRBV7-3,CASSAQLNTEAFF,TGTGCCAGCAGCGCCCAGTTGAACACTGAAGCTTTCTTT
TRBJ1-3,-,-,TRBV27,CASSLRGSGNTIYF,TGTGCCAGCAGTTTAAGGGGGTCTGGAAACACCATATATTTT
TRBJ1-2,-,-,TRBV6-1,CASSESPVGGYTF,TGTGCCAGCAGTGAAAGCCCCGTCGGTGGCTACACCTTC
TRBJ2-7,-,-,TRBV5-5,CASSFRLAAEGPGEQYF,TGTGCCAGCAGCTTCAGATTAGCGGCAGAGGGCCCGGGCGAGCAGTACTTC
TRBJ1-6,-,-,TRBV27,CASSLSQQGESPLHF,TGTGCCAGCAGTTTATCCCAGCAGGGTGAATCACCCCTCCACTTT
TRBJ1-2,-,-,TRBV6-1,CASSDRGDSGYTF,TGTGCCAGCAGTGACCGGGGGGACTCTGGCTACACCTTC
TRBJ2-1,-,-,TRBV7-9,CASSLALANNEQFF,TGTGCCAGCAGCTTAGCACTAGCAAACAATGAGCAGTTCTTC
TRBJ2-7,-,-,TRBV6-6,CASSTRGYEQYF,TGTGCCAGCAGTACGCGGGGCTACGAGCAGTACTTC
TRBJ2-3,-,-,TRBV6-5,CASSYGPTQYF,TGTGCCAGCAGTTACGGTCCGACGCAGTATTTT
TRBJ2-1,-,TRBD2,TRBV4-3,CASSPFSSGRRGEQFF,TGCGCCAGCAGCCCTTTTAGTAGCGGGAGGCGGGGTGAGCAGTTCTTC
TRBJ1-5,few,-,TRBV7-9,CASSALQTDQPQHF,TGTGCCAGCAGCGCCCTTCAGACGGATCAGCCCCAGCATTTT
TRBJ2-6,-,-,TRBV2,CASTESGFSGANVLTF,TGTGCCAGCACCGAGAGTGGTTTCTCTGGGGCCAACGTCCTGACTTTC
TRBJ2-3,-,TRBD1,TRBV27,CASSLTGRTDTQYF,TGTGCCAGCAGTTTGACAGGGAGAACAGATACGCAGTATTTT
TRBJ1-2,-,TRBD1,TRBV7-2,CASSPRGRGQGNDGYTF,TGTGCCAGCAGCCCCAGGGGCAGAGGACAGGGAAATGACGGCTACACCTTC
TRBJ2-3,-,TRBD2,TRBV19,CASSIGPGGINTDTQYF,TGTGCCAGTAGTATAGGACCGGGAGGTATCAACACAGATACGCAGTATTTT
TRBJ1-5,-,TRBD1,TRBV28,CASSQGQIGNQPQHF,TGTGCCAGCAGCCAGGGACAGATTGGCAATCAGCCCCAGCATTTT
TRBJ2-7,-,-,TRBV11-3,CASSFRRNYEQYF,TGTGCCAGCAGCTTCCGCAGAAACTACGAGCAGTACTTC
TRBJ1-6,-,-,TRBV7-9,CASSLYRDNSPLHF,TGTGCCAGCAGCTTGTACAGGGATAATTCACCCCTCCACTTT
TRBJ2-1,-,TRBD2,TRBV7-2,CASSRPGTSGSYEQFF,TGTGCCAGCAGCAGGCCGGGGACTAGCGGGAGTTATGAGCAGTTCTTC
TRBJ2-3,-,-,TRBV28,CASRARPDTDTQYF,TGTGCCAGCAGGGCCAGACCCGACACAGATACGCAGTATTTT
TRBJ2-3,once,TRBD2,TRBV7-6,CASSLGVAGALDTQYF,TGTGCCAGCAGTCTGGGGGTTGCGGGAGCGTTAGATACGCAGTATTTT
TRBJ1-4,-,TRBD1,TRBV19,CASSNDRGDEKLFF,TGTGCCAGTAGCAACGACAGGGGAGATGAAAAACTGTTTTTT